Listed below are T cell receptor beta chains from one sample, sequenced in a study of T cell responses to AZD1222 COVID-19 vaccine. Assay: immunoSEQ multiplex PCR; the TCRdb copy retains only in-frame clones and omits some. Of about 150,000 clones listed, 80% to 95% are singletons. The sequencing here drew on peripheral blood, taken 28 days after the second AZD1222 dose. These receptors all come from an adult who received the AZD1222 COVID-19 vaccine. CDR3s include the opening cysteine and the closing phenylalanine or tryptophan. The order of the fields is CDR3 DNA, CDR3 protein, CDR3 length, J gene, clone size, D gene, V gene. A D gene is named only where the DNA matches it firmly. A clone size is listed for some rows: how often the clone was seen (once, few, many), or a class if it is expanded.

TGTGCCTGGAGGGGAGGGGGGCCTGAAGCTTTCTTT | CAWRGGGPEAFF | 12 | TRBJ1-1 | once | . | TRBV30
TGTGCCAGCAGCAAGGGACTAGCGGTTAGCACAGATACGCAGTATTTT | CASSKGLAVSTDTQYF | 16 | TRBJ2-3 | . | TRBD2 | TRBV5-8
TGTGCCAGCAGCCAAGATCTAGACACCTACTATGGCTACACCTTC | CASSQDLDTYYGYTF | 15 | TRBJ1-2 | . | . | TRBV14
TGTGCCAGCAGCCCCGGGACCGATGGGAGGACAGATACGCAGTATTTT | CASSPGTDGRTDTQYF | 16 | TRBJ2-3 | . | . | TRBV9
TGCGCCAGCAGCCAAGATCAACAGGGAAGCAATCAGCCCCAGCATTTT | CASSQDQQGSNQPQHF | 16 | TRBJ1-5 | . | . | TRBV4-1
TGTGCCAGTAGTATTCTGACTAGCGGGCATTACGAGCAGTACTTC | CASSILTSGHYEQYF | 15 | TRBJ2-7 | . | TRBD2 | TRBV19
TGTGCCAGTAGTACCCTGATGGGCGGGGAGCTGTTTTTT | CASSTLMGGELFF | 13 | TRBJ2-2 | . | . | TRBV19
TGTGCCAGCAGGCCGACAGGGGTGGCTGAAGCTTTCTTT | CASRPTGVAEAFF | 13 | TRBJ1-1 | . | TRBD1 | TRBV27
TGTGCCAGTAGTACCGGACTAGCGTACGGAGATACGCAGTATTTT | CASSTGLAYGDTQYF | 15 | TRBJ2-3 | . | TRBD2 | TRBV19
TGTGCCAGCTGCGCTAGCGGGAGCTACGAGCAGTACTTC | CASCASGSYEQYF | 13 | TRBJ2-7 | . | TRBD2 | TRBV6-5
TGTGCCAGCAGCAGGGGGTGGTACGAGCAGTACTTC | CASSRGWYEQYF | 12 | TRBJ2-7 | . | TRBD1 | TRBV12-3/TRBV12-4
TGTGCCTGGAGCGAGACAGGGTTCGCAGATACGCAGTATTTT | CAWSETGFADTQYF | 14 | TRBJ2-3 | . | TRBD1 | TRBV30
TGTGCCAGCTCACCCCTGGACAGAGTGAACACTGAAGCTTTCTTT | CASSPLDRVNTEAFF | 15 | TRBJ1-1 | . | . | TRBV18
TGTGCCAGCATCCGCGGGGTTGGGGTCGGCTACACCTTC | CASIRGVGVGYTF | 13 | TRBJ1-2 | . | . | TRBV6-5
TGCGCCAGCAGCCCTTCCGGACAAGTACAGACCCAGTACTTC | CASSPSGQVQTQYF | 14 | TRBJ2-5 | few | . | TRBV4-1
TGTGCCACCAGCAGAGATCGCCTCCGGAGGGAAAAACTGTTTTTT | CATSRDRLRREKLFF | 15 | TRBJ1-4 | . | . | TRBV15
TGTGCCACCAGTGATTCTCGGGGCTCTGGAAACACCATATATTTT | CATSDSRGSGNTIYF | 15 | TRBJ1-3 | . | . | TRBV24-1
TGTGCCAGCAGTTCGGCGGGAGGACTTAACTATGGCTACACCTTC | CASSSAGGLNYGYTF | 15 | TRBJ1-2 | . | . | TRBV27
TGTGCCAGTAGTATAATCCCCAGGGATTATAGCAATCAGCCCCAGCATTTT | CASSIIPRDYSNQPQHF | 17 | TRBJ1-5 | . | . | TRBV19
TGTGCCAGCAGCTCCACTAACTATGGCTACACCTTC | CASSSTNYGYTF | 12 | TRBJ1-2 | . | . | TRBV11-2